The 7 T cell receptor beta chains below all came from one sample that was sequenced in a study of blood T cell repertoires in COVID-19. Method: immunoSEQ multiplex PCR; TCRdb's copy keeps in-frame clones and lacks some. The data contain approximately 250,000 clones, about 83% of them seen just once; the ten biggest clones take up around 6%. Sequenced sample: peripheral blood. The receptor source for this set is a human donor in a cohort sampled during active COVID-19.

On this clone: An end of the junction does not agree with germline; a read error may underlie this. The chain combines TRBV7-2 with TRBJ2-7; 11 nucleotides agree with TRBD2. Per the germline V gene, CDR1 is SGHTA and CDR2 is FQGNSA. The CDR3 runs 13 residues. CDR3 DNA sequence: TGTGCCAGCAGCTTAGGGGGTAGCGGGAGGGCCTCCTTC. Its protein product is CASSLGGSGRASF. The full variable domain, in which reference TRBV7-2 and TRBJ2-7 provide the parts outside the CDR3, is GAGVSQSPSNKVTEKGKDVELRCDPISGHTALYWYRQSLGQGLEFLIYFQGNSAPDKSGLPSDRFSAERTGGSVSTLTIQRTQQEDSAVYLCASSLGGSGRASFGPGTRLTVT.

V is TRBV2 and J is TRBJ1-2; 7 bases are a match to TRBD1. V lost 6 bases and J lost 7; bases outside the gene matches: 11. CDR3 size: 14 residues. CDR1 is SNHLY and CDR2 is FYNNEI in the germline V gene. The CDR3 DNA sequence: TGTGCCAGCAGGGGAGGACAGGTGTCGCTTGGCTACACCTTC. Encoded protein: CASRGGQVSLGYTF.

This rearrangement joins TRBV28 to TRBJ1-2; D possibly corresponds to TRBD1 (5 bases). CDR1 MDHEN and CDR2 SYDVKM come from the germline V gene. The CDR3 totals 13 residues. Trimming shortened V by 5 bases and J by 0 bases, and 7 bases separated the two germline ends. CDR3 sequence: CASSRQSNYGYTF. In nucleotides, the CDR3 is TGTGCCAGCAGTCGACAGTCTAACTATGGCTACACCTTC.

The chain links TRBV7-2 to TRBJ1-1; D is unresolved. The CDR3 is made up of 14 amino acids. Per germline, CDR1 SGHTA and CDR2 FQGNSA. V lost 5 bases to trimming and J lost 4 bases, with 14 bases between them. The CDR3 nucleotides read TGTGCCAGCAGCCGCGACCTCGAGGGCACTGAAGCTTTCTTT. This gives the protein CASSRDLEGTEAFF.

This clone occurred a few times. The chain recombines TRBV10-3 with TRBJ2-5, with a possible D match to TRBD2 (5 bases). The CDR3 sequence is 15 residues long. CDR1 and CDR2 from the germline V gene are ENHRY and SYGVKD. V was pared by 3 bases and J by 2 bases, with 13 bases between. Written as DNA, the CDR3 is TGTGCCATCAGTGACCCTTCGGAGGTACAAGAGACCCAGTACTTC. Protein sequence: CAISDPSEVQETQYF.

J is TRBJ1-6 and V is TRBV7-2, with 7 bases that match TRBD1. The V and J ends lost 5 bases and 7 bases, in that order; junction bases with no gene match: 8. The CDR3 runs to 15 residues. Germline V CDR1 and CDR2: SGHTA, FQGNSA. The CDR3 spells CASSPSRGRNSPLHF. The CDR3, as DNA: TGTGCCAGCAGCCCCTCCAGGGGGAGGAATTCACCCCTCCACTTT.

The chain is built from TRBV5-4 and TRBJ2-7, with 14 positions matching TRBD2. The germline gives CDR1 SGHNT, CDR2 YYREEE (reference sequence). V trimming: 2 bases; J trimming: 6 bases; junction bases outside the gene matches: 1. The CDR3 loop spans 14 amino acids. CDR3 nucleotides: TGTGCCAGCAGCTTAGGACTAGCGGGGGGCGAGCAGTACTTC. Translating it yields CASSLGLAGGEQYF. The full variable domain, completed using reference TRBV5-4 and TRBJ2-7, is ETGVTQSPTHLIKTRGQQVTLRCSSQSGHNTVSWYQQALGQGPQFIFQYYREEENGRGNFPPRFSGLQFPNYSSELNVNALELDDSALYLCASSLGLAGGEQYFGPGTRLTVT.